The subject of this entry is one T cell receptor (beta chain). Its specificity is not known. One junction end disagrees with the germline gene, perhaps due to a read error. This record comes from a study of neurological immune-mediated disorders. The CDR3 is 15 residues long. The germline V gene has CDR1 MDHEN and CDR2 SYDVKM. With 10-nucleotide random UMIs included, cDNA was synthesized by 5'RACE. TCRdb reanalysed the 5' RACE reads using MiXCR and keeps one entry per CDR3 protein. The repertoire holds approximately 48,000 distinct CDR3 sequences, 12% seen once, with 7% to 10% in the top ten. Study findings and constraints: The most TCR clonal expansion was seen in HTLV-1-associated myelopathy, whereas the least was seen in multiple sclerosis, below the level in healthy controls. There were no CDR3 amino acid sequences shared by expanded clones across subjects, a result suggesting private repertoires in all groups.

This sample's time point: longitudinal time-point 3. The unsorted libraries were made from 2 million PBMCs kept at -80 C. This clonotype originated in a male donor with HTLV-1-associated myelopathy (HAM/TSP). The sample comprised PBMCs. V usage is TRBV28 and J usage is TRBJ2-1; weak D call: TRBD2 (6 bases). In DNA form, the CDR3 reads TGTGCCAGCAGCGTAGCGGTGAGCTCCCACAACGAGCAGTTCTTC. Translated, it gives CASSVAVSSHNEQFF.